The 14 T cell receptor beta chains in this list originate from one sample, sequenced in a study of molecular identifiers for immune sequencing clone quantification. Using its own MiXCR run on the PCR reads, TCRdb lists one record per CDR3 protein. The top ten clones hold over 0.6% of a sample with approximately 500,000 distinct CDR3 sequences, roughly 24% of them seen once. The sequenced sample consisted of naive CD8+ T cells from blood, with Jurkat cell RNA spiked in. Subset meaning: FACS-sorted CD8+CD4-CCR7+CD45RA+ naive T cells. The receptors originated from a human donor in good health. Some libraries in this study had Jurkat cell RNA spiked in.

This CDR3 is CASSSIEGLAETYNEQFF. In DNA, the CDR3 is TGTGCCAGCAGCTCTATAGAGGGACTAGCGGAGACCTACAATGAGCAGTTCTTC. This sequence joins TRBV7-9 and TRBJ2-1, with 11 bases that match TRBD2. This CDR3 comprises 18 residues. Germline CDR1 and CDR2: SEHNR and FQNEAQ (reference sequence). The V gene end was trimmed by 4 bases and the J gene end by 2 bases; junction bases not matched to a gene: 10.

The chain links TRBV4-1 to TRBJ2-5, with D maybe TRBD1 (5 bases). The germline CDR1 and CDR2 sequences are MGHRA and YSYEKL. The CDR3 is made up of 16 amino acids. V was cut by 1 base and J by 5 bases, with 17 bases left in between. The CDR3 DNA reads TGCGCCAGCAGCCAAGCCCCTCAGGGTCTGGAGGAGACCCAGTACTTC. Its protein is CASSQAPQGLEETQYF.

The J gene is TRBJ1-4, the V gene TRBV4-1; 7 positions agree with TRBD1. This CDR3 has 15 amino acids. V lost 2 bases, J lost 4 bases, and 4 bases stayed unmatched. Looked up from germline, CDR1 is MGHRA and CDR2 is YSYEKL. CDR3 amino acids: CASSQPRDSNEKLFF. CDR3 DNA sequence: TGCGCCAGCAGCCAACCCCGGGACAGTAATGAAAAACTGTTTTTT.

This clonotype has at least ten counts. The chain combines TRBV9 with TRBJ2-1; D ambiguous. The V and J ends lost 4 bases and 0 bases respectively, with 14 bases between them. Looked up from germline, CDR1 is SGDLS and CDR2 is YYNGEE. CDR3 size: 16 residues. The CDR3 DNA is TGTGCCAGCAGCCCGCCCCTGGCCGGCTCCTACAATGAGCAGTTCTTC. It is translated as CASSPPLAGSYNEQFF. The full variable domain, its missing parts supplied by reference TRBV9 and TRBJ2-1, is DSGVTQTPKHLITATGQRVTLRCSPRSGDLSVYWYQQSLDQGLQFLIQYYNGEERAKGNILERFSAQQFPDLHSELNLSSLELGDSALYFCASSPPLAGSYNEQFFGPGTRLTVL.

As for this clonotype: This could be a read error, since a much larger clone is one nucleotide away. The J gene is TRBJ1-1, the V gene TRBV7-9, with unresolved D. This CDR3 spans 12 amino acids. CDR1 and CDR2 (germline): SEHNR, FQNEAQ (reference sequence). The CDR3 DNA reads as TGTGCCGGCAGCTTAGATGACGCTGAAGCTTTCTTT. Its protein is CAGSLDDAEAFF.

This clonotype has more than one count but fewer than ten. The chain employs TRBV7-2 and TRBJ2-3; a weak D match, TRBD2 (6 bases). Germline loops: CDR1 SGHTA, CDR2 FQGNSA. There are 15 residues in the CDR3. Between the trimmed V and J ends, which lost 5 bases and 8 bases, there was a span of 20 bases. The CDR3: CASSETGLILGTQYF. In nucleotides, the CDR3 is TGTGCCAGCAGCGAGACGGGACTCATTTTAGGTACGCAGTATTTT.

This clonotype came up once. A read error may be the cause here, since a much bigger clone is one base away. The chain carries TRBV4-1 and TRBJ1-1; 7 bases are a match to TRBD1. CDR1 and CDR2 from the germline V gene are MGHRA and YSYEKL. The length of the CDR3 is 14 residues. CDR3 bases: TGCGCCCGCAGCGGGGCAGGGGGTTGGGATGAAGCTTTCTTT. Protein sequence: CARSGAGGWDEAFF.

CDR3 sequence: CASRVGSRGGDEQFF. In nucleotides, the CDR3 is TGTGCCAGTAGGGTAGGGTCTCGTGGAGGAGATGAGCAGTTCTTC. The rearrangement links TRBV19 to TRBJ2-1, with a possible D match to TRBD2 (5 bases). The CDR3 length is 15 residues. Trimming took 6 bases from V and 8 from J, leaving 20 bases between them. Germline-derived CDR1 and CDR2 are LNHDA and SQIVND (reference sequence).

This clonotype was picked up a small number of times. At one end, the junction sequence differs from germline, possibly due to a read error. The chain has TRBV5-3 and TRBJ1-3, with a possible D match to TRBD1 (6 bases). TRBV5-3 is an ORF for which the function is uncertain. This CDR3 comprises 16 residues. CDR3: CASSYQQGFSGNTIYF. Here the CDR3 DNA reads TGTGCCAGCAGCTATCAACAGGGCTTCTCTGGAAACACCATATATTTT.

This clonotype has a handful of counts. The rearrangement uses TRBV19 and TRBJ2-1, with 7 bases aligning to TRBD2. The CDR3 is 16 residues long. In germline, CDR1 is LNHDA, CDR2 SQIVND (reference sequence). V dropped 6 bases and J dropped 1; count of bases not matched to a gene: 9. The DNA of the CDR3 is TGTGCCAGTAGCAACTCGGGGGGAGGATCCTACAATGAGCAGTTCTTC. This sequence encodes CASSNSGGGSYNEQFF.

This clonotype occurred many times. This sequence joins TRBV7-2 and TRBJ2-1; perhaps TRBD2 as D (7 bases). V dropped 2 bases and J dropped 6 bases, with 14 bases sitting between them. The CDR3 runs to 15 residues. Per germline, CDR1 SGHTA and CDR2 FQGNSA. The CDR3 sequence: CASSLIGGPRNEQFF. The DNA for the CDR3 is TGTGCCAGCAGCTTAATCGGGGGGCCCCGCAATGAGCAGTTCTTC.

The table lists this clonotype with a few counts. The V call is TRBV4-1, the J call TRBJ2-3, with D tentatively TRBD1 (6 bases). Germline V gene sequence: CDR1 MGHRA, CDR2 YSYEKL. This CDR3 is built from 17 residues. V gave up 1 base and J gave up 6 bases, with 20 bases separating them. The CDR3: CASSQAIGTIRGDTQYF. For the CDR3, the DNA is TGCGCCAGCAGCCAAGCCATAGGGACAATACGCGGGGATACGCAGTATTTT.

V gene TRBV6-5 combines with J gene TRBJ2-6; D is possibly TRBD1 or TRBD2 (5 bases each). This CDR3 has 19 residues. CDR1 and CDR2 from the germline V gene are MNHEY and SVGAGI. Trimming cost V 2 bases and J 1 base, with 18 bases left between them. CDR3 nucleotides: TGTGCCAGCAGTTACGTTATAGGGACGGGTGGTTCTGGGGCCAACGTCCTGACTTTC. Translation: CASSYVIGTGGSGANVLTF.

At least ten counts were recorded for this clonotype. The V gene is TRBV28, the J gene TRBJ1-4, with D uncertain. Trimming shortened V by 4 bases and J by 4 bases, and 19 bases separated the two germline ends. CDR3 length equals 17 residues. Germline CDR1 MDHEN, CDR2 SYDVKM. The CDR3 DNA reads as TGTGCCAGCAGTTGGTTGGAACAAGCTCAACATAATGAAAAACTGTTTTTT. Translation: CASSWLEQAQHNEKLFF. The full variable domain, rest sourced from reference TRBV28 and TRBJ1-4, is DVKVTQSSRYLVKRTGEKVFLECVQDMDHENMFWYRQDPGLGLRLIYFSYDVKMKEKGDIPEGYSVSREKKERFSLILESASTNQTSMYLCASSWLEQAQHNEKLFFGSGTQLSVL.